The source of this T cell receptor beta chain is a study of T cell repertoires in cytomegalovirus infection. Study at large: Recently identified HLA-C-restricted CMV epitopes were used, and well-studied HLA-B-restricted CMV epitopes were used as well. Shared public TCR beta signatures pointed to both CMV infection and a matching HLA type. General study points: Public TCR beta family frequency separated CMV-and-HLA carriers, including in an independent cohort. The ex vivo response showed dominance by HLA-C-restricted CMV-specific TCR beta clonotypes.

For this clonotype: Its cognate antigen is unknown.

TCRdb reanalysed the reads using MiXCR and keeps one entry per CDR3 protein. In the table there are some 120,000 distinct CDR3 sequences, about 32% of which are singletons. The CDR3 covers 14 residues. Germline assignment: CDR1 LNHDA and CDR2 SQIVND (reference sequence). Unmatched junction bases numbered 1, after V lost 3 bases and J lost 2 bases. V and J are TRBV19 and TRBJ1-5; TRBD1 agrees at 7 bases. The clonotype was recovered from a human donor in good health (CMV status not recorded). Some clones in this sample may be carry-over from other donors' samples. The source material was CD8+ T cells from cultured PBMCs, sampled from culture after CMV antigen stimulation. CDR3 coding DNA: TGTGCCAGTAGTATTGGACAGGGCAATCAGCCCCAGCATTTT. Protein: CASSIGQGNQPQHF.